The T cell receptor (beta chain) described here comes from a study of blood T cell repertoires in COVID-19. Across the whole study: The study drew acute and convalescent COVID-19 samples from the United States, Italy and Spain. Nucleic acid was either cDNA or gDNA, and it came from T cells, B-cell-depleted T cells, or PBMCs.

This CDR3 has 15 residues. V was clipped by 2 bases and J by 7 bases, with 15 bases between them. Germline loops: CDR1 MNHEY, CDR2 SMNVEV (reference sequence). In the authors' workflow: By means of reference gene primer amplification, nucleated cell counts were estimated. The method was immunoSEQ multiplex PCR; TCRdb's version includes in-frame clones alone and lacks a portion of them. D and trimming were read from the DNA, whereas the V and J calls and clone size are those reported in that table. The sample contains about 49,000 clones, approximately 86% of which appear only once. The sequence was obtained from a human donor in a cohort sampled during active COVID-19. J is TRBJ2-1 and V is TRBV27, with a weak D call TRBD2 (6 bases). Specimen: peripheral blood. The DNA for the CDR3 is TGTGCCAGCAGTTTAAGTGCGGGGTTGGGGAATGAGCAGTTCTTC. Encoded protein: CASSLSAGLGNEQFF.